Listed below are T cell receptor beta chains from one sample, sequenced in a study of shared clonotypes between healthy human individuals. Sequencing was performed with immunoSEQ multiplex PCR; in TCRdb, only in-frame clones are kept and a portion is missing. The sample has about 1.1 million clones, 70% to 80% seen once. Material for sequencing was memory CD4+ T cells from PBMCs. The receptor source for this set is a man younger than 35 in good health. Some clones in this sample may be carry-over from other donors' samples. CDR3s include the opening cysteine and the closing phenylalanine or tryptophan. A D gene is named only where the DNA matches it firmly. Only some rows state a clone size, as once, few, many or a class for expanded clones.

J gene | D gene | clone size | V gene | CDR3 DNA | CDR3 protein
TRBJ2-1 | NA | NA | TRBV28 | TGTGCCAGCAGCTGGGGGGCAGGGAGCTCCTACAATGAGCAGTTCTTC | CASSWGAGSSYNEQFF
TRBJ2-3 | TRBD1 | NA | TRBV11-2 | TGTGCCAGCAGCTTAGTACGGGGGACAGGGGCCACAGATACGCAGTATTTT | CASSLVRGTGATDTQYF
TRBJ2-5 | TRBD2 | few | TRBV28 | TGTGCCAGCACTTCGCTAGCGGGAGGGAAGGAGACCCAGTACTTC | CASTSLAGGKETQYF
TRBJ2-5 | TRBD1 | NA | TRBV10-3 | TGTGCCATCAGGAGCGGGACAGGGGCAGAGACCCAGTACTTC | CAIRSGTGAETQYF
TRBJ2-6 | TRBD1 | NA | TRBV28 | TGTGCCACCCTTCCGGGACAGGTGGCCAACGTCCTGACTTTC | CATLPGQVANVLTF
TRBJ2-1 | NA | NA | TRBV5-6 | TGTGCCAGCAGCAAAGACCTGAGCTCCTACAATGAGCAGTTCTTC | CASSKDLSSYNEQFF
TRBJ2-1 | NA | once | TRBV11-2 | TGTGCCAGCAGCTCCTTAGAGGGGCGGGTGCACAATGAGCAGTTCTTC | CASSSLEGRVHNEQFF
TRBJ1-6 | NA | NA | TRBV7-2 | TGTGCCAGCAGCATGAGAGGGGTCACTACAACTAGTTCACCCCTCCACTTT | CASSMRGVTTTSSPLHF
TRBJ2-7 | TRBD1 | NA | TRBV4-1 | TGCGCCAGCAGCCAAGGCCCGGGACAGAACTACGAGCAGTACTTC | CASSQGPGQNYEQYF
TRBJ2-3 | TRBD2 | NA | TRBV4-2 | TGTGCCAGCAGCCAAGGGCTAGCGGGAGGGCCGCATGTTGGAGATACGCAGTATTTT | CASSQGLAGGPHVGDTQYF
TRBJ2-1 | NA | NA | TRBV7-2 | TGTGCCAGCAGCTTAACTAATCGGAACAATGAGCAGTTCTTC | CASSLTNRNNEQFF
TRBJ1-1 | TRBD1 | few | TRBV7-2 | TGTGCCAGCAGCTTCGACAGGGACACTGAAGCTTTCTTT | CASSFDRDTEAFF
TRBJ2-7 | NA | NA | TRBV5-5 | TGTGCCAGCAGCTTGGCTCACGCTAAAGTCGCCTACGAGCAGTACTTC | CASSLAHAKVAYEQYF
TRBJ2-1 | NA | NA | TRBV5-4 | TGTGCCAGCAGCTACGAACAAGGGAATGAGCAGTTCTTC | CASSYEQGNEQFF
TRBJ2-3 | NA | many | TRBV5-6 | TGTGCCAGCAGCTCACGACAGGGAGGAGATACGCAGTATTTT | CASSSRQGGDTQYF
TRBJ2-5 | NA | NA | TRBV28 | TGTGCCAGCAGTGATCCAGGGAGGAACCAGTACTTC | CASSDPGRNQYF
TRBJ1-1 | NA | NA | TRBV28 | TGTGCCAGCAGTGGTAGGGGGTTTGCTTTCTTT | CASSGRGFAFF
TRBJ2-1 | TRBD2 | NA | TRBV2 | TGTGCCAGCAATATGGGAGGGAGGGGACGGGAGCAGTTCTTC | CASNMGGRGREQFF